This is a list of T cell receptor beta chains from one sample in a study of response to subunit inactivated influenza vaccine. MiXCR, applied by TCRdb to the RT-PCR reads, yields one record per CDR3 protein. The sample carries around 320,000 distinct CDR3 sequences, about 20% recorded once. The specimen was PBMCs from blood, collected approximately 20 months after vaccination. The source of these receptors is a man aged 50 to 69 who received an inactivated influenza vaccine. Both conserved end residues are part of each CDR3. A D gene is named only where the DNA matches it firmly. Clone size, where shown, is once, few, many, or a class for clones that have expanded.

TRBD1,TRBJ1-6,few,TRBV20-1,CSARDTDRGLSNSPLHF,TGCAGTGCTAGAGATACGGACAGGGGGTTAAGCAATTCACCCCTCCACTTT
.,TRBJ2-1,.,TRBV4-3,CASSQGIDQQFF,TGCGCCAGCAGCCAAGGAATTGACCAGCAGTTCTTC
TRBD1,TRBJ2-7,once,TRBV9,CASSEDRLSEQYF,TGTGCCAGCAGCGAGGACAGGCTCTCGGAGCAGTACTTC
TRBD1,TRBJ1-1,few,TRBV7-9,CASSTRQGYTEAFF,TGTGCCAGCAGCACCAGACAGGGGTACACTGAAGCTTTCTTT
.,TRBJ2-5,.,TRBV5-1,CASSSGVETQYF,TGCGCCAGCAGCTCCGGGGTGGAGACCCAGTACTTC
.,TRBJ2-3,.,TRBV7-2,CASSLARAGSTDTQYF,TGTGCCAGCAGCTTAGCTCGTGCGGGGAGCACAGATACGCAGTATTTT
TRBD2,TRBJ2-3,few,TRBV6-5,CASKLTGGSTDTQYF,TGTGCCAGCAAGCTTACGGGGGGTAGCACAGATACGCAGTATTTT
.,TRBJ1-1,few,TRBV14,CASSSGQGFMNTEAFF,TGTGCCAGCAGCTCAGGGCAGGGGTTTATGAACACTGAAGCTTTCTTT
TRBD2,TRBJ2-2,.,TRBV7-2,CASSLAWTSGASNTGELFF,TGTGCCAGCAGCTTAGCCTGGACTAGCGGGGCCTCGAACACCGGGGAGCTGTTTTTT
TRBD1,TRBJ1-2,.,TRBV11-2,CASSSHRGRNYGYTF,TGTGCCAGCAGCTCCCACAGGGGAAGGAACTATGGCTACACCTTC
TRBD2,TRBJ2-1,few,TRBV15,CATSDPLSGGYNEQFF,TGTGCCACCAGCGACCCCCTTAGCGGGGGATACAATGAGCAGTTCTTC
.,TRBJ1-1,.,TRBV10-2,CASRQTENTEAFF,TGCGCCAGCAGACAGACGGAGAACACTGAAGCTTTCTTT
.,TRBJ1-1,.,TRBV10-3,CAIMGQQNTEAFF,TGTGCCATCATGGGGCAGCAGAACACTGAAGCTTTCTTT
TRBD1,TRBJ1-1,.,TRBV7-9,CASSPLAGGSEAFF,TGTGCCAGCAGCCCCCTAGCAGGGGGCAGTGAAGCTTTCTTT
.,TRBJ2-1,.,TRBV12-3/TRBV12-4,CASSFETYNEQFF,TGTGCCAGCAGTTTCGAGACCTACAATGAGCAGTTCTTC
.,TRBJ2-6,.,TRBV24-1,CATSDHGSSGANVLTF,TGTGCCACCAGTGACCACGGGAGCTCTGGGGCCAACGTCCTGACTTTC
.,TRBJ2-7,few,TRBV6-1,CASSRIGGSYEQYF,TGTGCCAGCTCAAGGATAGGGGGATCCTACGAGCAGTACTTC
.,TRBJ1-4,.,TRBV10-3,CAISDREGEKLFF,TGTGCCATCAGTGACAGGGAGGGTGAAAAACTGTTTTTT
.,TRBJ2-1,.,TRBV5-1,CASSSGTYNEQFF,TGCGCCAGCAGCTCCGGGACCTACAATGAGCAGTTCTTC
.,TRBJ2-1,.,TRBV6-6,CASSSGSKGDQFF,TGTGCCAGCAGTTCGGGTAGCAAGGGGGACCAGTTCTTC